The 28 T cell receptor beta chains in this list originate from one sample, sequenced in a study of blood T cell repertoires in COVID-19. Profiling relied on immunoSEQ multiplex PCR, and the TCRdb table lists in-frame clones only, not all of them. Of around 330,000 clones listed, about nine tenths are singletons. Sequenced material: PBMCs or T cells enriched from blood (not recorded which). These receptors all stem from a woman aged 18-29 years who had recovered from COVID-19.

This clone appeared a few times. This chain connects TRBV28 to TRBJ2-2; 9 positions match TRBD2. CDR3 length equals 22 residues. Germline CDR1 reads MDHEN; CDR2 reads SYDVKM. J was trimmed by 3 bases and V by 7 bases; bases with no gene match: 27. CDR3 sequence reads: CASTPGEDWASGKGLDTGELFF. CDR3 in DNA: TGTGCCAGCACCCCGGGGGAGGACTGGGCTAGCGGGAAAGGTTTGGACACCGGGGAGCTGTTTTTT. The entire variable domain, with the rest obtained from reference TRBV28 and TRBJ2-2, is as follows: DVKVTQSSRYLVKRTGEKVFLECVQDMDHENMFWYRQDPGLGLRLIYFSYDVKMKEKGDIPEGYSVSREKKERFSLILESASTNQTSMYLCASTPGEDWASGKGLDTGELFFGEGSRLTVL.

The V call is TRBV5-1, the J call TRBJ2-3; possibly TRBD1 for D (6 bases). Germline values: CDR1 SGHRS, CDR2 YFSETQ. V lost 7 bases and J lost 0, with 12 bases in between. The CDR3 has 14 residues. The CDR3 bases are TGCGCCAGCCGCCGGACAGCTAGCACAGATACGCAGTATTTT. It translates to CASRRTASTDTQYF.

For the CDR3, the DNA is TGTGCCAGCAGCTTGGGACTCCGCTATCTCGGCTACACCTTC. It is translated as CASSLGLRYLGYTF. The rearrangement links TRBV7-9 to TRBJ1-2; the D gene is possibly TRBD1 (5 bases). CDR1 and CDR2 from the germline V gene are SEHNR and FQNEAQ (reference sequence). V lost 3 bases, J lost 8 bases, and 16 bases lay in between. The CDR3 loop spans 14 amino acids.

The rearrangement uses TRBV28 and TRBJ2-7; D perhaps matches TRBD2 (6 bases). CDR3 size: 14 residues. V dropped 6 bases and J dropped 2 bases, with 14 bases sitting between them. The germline gives CDR1 MDHEN, CDR2 SYDVKM. CDR3 loop: CASRYDGSAYEQYF. In nucleotides, the CDR3 is TGTGCCAGCAGATATGACGGGAGTGCCTACGAGCAGTACTTC. The variable domain in full, completed from reference TRBV28 and TRBJ2-7, reads DVKVTQSSRYLVKRTGEKVFLECVQDMDHENMFWYRQDPGLGLRLIYFSYDVKMKEKGDIPEGYSVSREKKERFSLILESASTNQTSMYLCASRYDGSAYEQYFGPGTRLTVT.

The chain joins TRBV7-9 to TRBJ1-1; D unresolved. V was trimmed by 2 bases and J by 4 bases, leaving 11 bases between them. The germline V gene encodes CDR1 SEHNR and CDR2 FQNEAQ (reference sequence). This CDR3 is 14 amino acids long. The DNA for the CDR3 is TGTGCCAGCAGCTTATCGGGTGTGAGCACTGAAGCTTTCTTT. Protein sequence: CASSLSGVSTEAFF. The variable domain in full, with the rest retrieved from reference TRBV7-9 and TRBJ1-1, is DTGVSQNPRHKITKRGQNVTFRCDPISEHNRLYWYRQTLGQGPEFLTYFQNEAQLEKSRLLSDRFSAERPKGSFSTLEIQRTEQGDSAMYLCASSLSGVSTEAFFGQGTRLTVV.

The J gene is TRBJ2-1, the V gene TRBV5-6; 8 nucleotides agree with TRBD2. The CDR3 length is 15 residues. From germline, CDR1 is SGHDT and CDR2 YYEEEE. The V gene end was trimmed by 2 bases and the J gene end by 4 bases; junction bases not matched to a gene: 5. CDR3 in amino acids: CASSFGSGGYNEQFF. The CDR3 DNA follows: TGTGCCAGCAGCTTTGGAAGCGGGGGATACAATGAGCAGTTCTTC.

The rearrangement links TRBV6-2 or TRBV6-3 to TRBJ2-1; 8 positions agree with TRBD2. Germline V gene lookup returns CDR1 MNHEY and CDR2 SVGEGT. CDR3 length: 13 amino acids. J was trimmed by 13 bases and V by 6 bases; bases with no gene match: 11. In DNA, the CDR3 is TGTGCCAGCAGCTTAGTGGGGACTAGTGACCAGTTCTTC. This translates into CASSLVGTSDQFF.

The rearrangement uses TRBV6-2 or TRBV6-3 and TRBJ1-2, with unresolved D. Germline values: CDR1 MNHEY, CDR2 SVGEGT. The CDR3 spans 12 residues. V lost 2 bases and J 3 bases, leaving 4 bases between the germline ends. CDR3 nucleotide sequence: TGTGCCAGCAGTTACGACTACTATGGCTACACCTTC. This gives the protein CASSYDYYGYTF.

The CDR3 nucleotides are TGCGCCAGCAGCTTTCAGTACTATAATTCACCCCTCCACTTT. Protein product: CASSFQYYNSPLHF. This chain uses TRBV5-1 with TRBJ1-6; no firm D call. V lost 2 bases and J 3 bases, leaving 6 bases between the germline ends. Germline loops: CDR1 SGHRS, CDR2 YFSETQ. The CDR3 has 14 residues.

This chain uses TRBV30 with TRBJ1-1; 8 nucleotides align to TRBD1. Germline-derived CDR1 and CDR2 are GTSNPN and SVGIG (reference sequence). This CDR3 spans 15 amino acids. Trimming cost V 2 bases and J 0 bases; bases outside gene matches: 5. In DNA, the CDR3 is TGTGCCTGGAGTCCTGGACAGGGATTGAACACTGAAGCTTTCTTT. This sequence encodes CAWSPGQGLNTEAFF.

The CDR3 region is CASRVIQGITEAFF. CDR3 DNA sequence: TGTGCCAGCAGGGTTATTCAGGGAATCACTGAAGCTTTCTTT. The chain combines TRBV11-2 with TRBJ1-1; a weak D match, TRBD1 (5 bases). V dropped 6 bases and J dropped 4 bases, with 15 bases sitting between them. The CDR3 length is 14 residues. Germline V lookup: CDR1 SGHAT, CDR2 FQNNGV. The full variable domain, completed using reference TRBV11-2 and TRBJ1-1, is EAGVAQSPRYKIIEKRQSVAFWCNPISGHATLYWYQQILGQGPKLLIQFQNNGVVDDSQLPKDRFSAERLKGVDSTLKIQPAKLEDSAVYLCASRVIQGITEAFFGQGTRLTVV.

This chain connects TRBV4-1 to TRBJ2-7, with unresolved D. The V end was cut by 0 bases, the J end by 1 base, with 13 bases between. CDR3 length equals 16 residues. Germline-derived CDR1 and CDR2 are MGHRA and YSYEKL. In nucleotides, the CDR3 is TGCGCCAGCAGCCAAGAAGGCGGCTTTACTTCCTACGAGCAGTACTTC. Its protein is CASSQEGGFTSYEQYF.

V gene TRBV7-7 combines with J gene TRBJ1-2, with 7 positions matching TRBD1. V shed 4 bases, J shed 4 bases, and the junction held 9 bases outside the gene matches. Germline V gene sequence: CDR1 SSHAT, CDR2 FNYEAQ (reference sequence). The CDR3 covers 15 residues. As DNA, the CDR3 is TGTGCCAGCAGCTATAGACAGGGACACCTCTATGGCTACACCTTC. Amino acid sequence: CASSYRQGHLYGYTF.

The rearrangement links TRBV16 to TRBJ1-1, with D possibly matching TRBD1 (5 bases). V was cut by 0 bases and J by 5 bases, with 16 bases left in between. The CDR3 is 16 amino acids. Germline V CDR1 and CDR2: KGHSY, FQNENV. Here the CDR3 DNA reads TGTGCCAGCAGCCAATCTAGAAGTTGGGGGGAGACTGAAGCTTTCTTT. Its translation is CASSQSRSWGETEAFF.

The chain couples TRBV20-1 to TRBJ1-5; no clear D gene. Trimming removed 3 bases at V and 6 bases at J, with 15 bases between. CDR3 length: 14 amino acids. In germline, CDR1 is DFQATT, CDR2 SNEGSKA (reference sequence). Here the CDR3 reads CSASTVGVGQPQHF. CDR3 DNA sequence: TGCAGTGCTAGTACCGTCGGGGTGGGTCAGCCCCAGCATTTT.

The chain carries TRBV11-2 and TRBJ1-1, with D maybe TRBD1 (5 bases). The CDR3 contains 11 residues. Per germline, CDR1 SGHAT and CDR2 FQNNGV. V was pared by 3 bases and J by 8 bases, with 7 bases between. The CDR3 reads CASSFPGEAFF. The CDR3 coding sequence is TGTGCCAGCAGCTTTCCAGGGGAAGCTTTCTTT. Drawing the rest from reference TRBV11-2 and TRBJ1-1, the complete variable domain is EAGVAQSPRYKIIEKRQSVAFWCNPISGHATLYWYQQILGQGPKLLIQFQNNGVVDDSQLPKDRFSAERLKGVDSTLKIQPAKLEDSAVYLCASSFPGEAFFGQGTRLTVV.

About this clone: This same CDR3 is encoded by further DNA sequences in the sample. The chain combines TRBV19 with TRBJ1-1; D gene uncertain. The CDR3 runs 13 residues. The V end lost 5 bases, the J end lost 0 bases, and 7 bases lay between the germline ends. Germline V gene data show CDR1 as LNHDA and CDR2 as SQIVND (reference sequence). CDR3 sequence: CASSSQVNTEAFF. DNA of the CDR3: TGTGCCAGTAGTTCTCAGGTGAACACTGAAGCTTTCTTT.

The rearrangement joins TRBV6-1 to TRBJ2-3; TRBD2 agrees at 7 bases. This CDR3 spans 18 amino acids. V dropped 0 bases and J dropped 11; count of bases not matched to a gene: 20. The germline V gene has CDR1 MNHNS and CDR2 SASEGT. CDR3 in amino acids: CASSEAALTSWIPYGQYF. The CDR3 DNA reads as TGTGCCAGCAGTGAAGCGGCCTTGACTAGCTGGATCCCCTACGGGCAGTATTTT.

The V gene is TRBV29-1, the J gene TRBJ1-1, with 9 positions matching TRBD1. The CDR3 covers 14 residues. CDR1 and CDR2 from the germline V gene are SQVTM and ANQGSEA. The junction had 12 bases not matched to a gene; V was cut back by 8 bases and J by 5 bases. The CDR3 sequence: CSLHGGQGETEAFF. The CDR3 DNA is TGCAGCCTTCACGGGGGACAGGGCGAAACTGAAGCTTTCTTT.

The chain recombines TRBV2 with TRBJ1-2, with TRBD1 matching 8 bases. This CDR3 is 15 amino acids long. Germline CDR1 SNHLY, CDR2 FYNNEI. The junction had 5 bases not matched to a gene; V was cut back by 2 bases and J by 3 bases. The CDR3, as DNA: TGTGCCAGCAGTGAACCCCAGGGGGCGGACTATGGCTACACCTTC. Residues: CASSEPQGADYGYTF.

The chain has TRBV7-8 and TRBJ2-1, with TRBD2 identical over 7 bases. The CDR3 loop spans 16 amino acids. Trimming took 3 bases from V and 3 from J; bases not matched to a gene: 8. CDR1 and CDR2 (germline): SGHVS, FQNEAQ. Here the CDR3 DNA reads TGTGCCAGCAGCTTCACCGGGACTAATATCTACAATGAGCAGTTCTTC. The encoded protein is CASSFTGTNIYNEQFF.

The chain links TRBV6-2 or TRBV6-3 to TRBJ2-7; 7 bases are shared with TRBD2. CDR1 and CDR2 from the germline V gene are MNHEY and SVGEGT. This CDR3 is 15 amino acids long. The trim removed 2 bases at V and 8 bases at J, leaving 12 bases unmatched. The CDR3 spells CASSYRASEREKQYF. As DNA, the CDR3 is TGTGCCAGCAGTTACAGGGCTAGCGAGCGGGAAAAGCAGTACTTC.

This rearrangement joins TRBV27 to TRBJ1-2, with a possible D match to TRBD1 (6 bases). The CDR3 contains 16 residues. V was cut by 3 bases and J by 5 bases, with 19 bases left in between. Germline loops: CDR1 MNHEY, CDR2 SMNVEV (reference sequence). CDR3 sequence reads: CASSLTGNNRIYGYTF. CDR3 nucleotide sequence: TGTGCCAGCAGTTTGACAGGAAACAATAGAATATATGGCTACACCTTC.

The rearrangement uses TRBV27 and TRBJ2-1; no clear D gene. Germline lookup yields CDR1 MNHEY and CDR2 SMNVEV (reference sequence). Trimming left V 4 bases short and J 15 bases short, with 22 bases between. This CDR3 has 14 residues. The CDR3 sequence is CASSSTSALHPGFF. The DNA of the CDR3 is TGTGCCAGCAGTTCTACAAGCGCCCTACACCCGGGGTTCTTC.

This clone came up once. The rearrangement uses TRBV24-1 and TRBJ1-5, with D perhaps TRBD1 (6 bases). Trimming stripped 1 base from V and 6 bases from J, with 9 bases between. Germline CDR1 reads KGHDR; CDR2 reads SFDVKD. This CDR3 has 14 residues. CDR3 protein: CATSDLTGSQPQHF. Here the CDR3 DNA reads TGTGCCACCAGTGATTTAACAGGGTCTCAGCCCCAGCATTTT.

The V call is TRBV10-3, the J call TRBJ1-2, with D tentatively TRBD1 (6 bases). Germline V gene lookup returns CDR1 ENHRY and CDR2 SYGVKD. This CDR3 spans 13 amino acids. The V end lost 4 bases, the J end lost 4 bases, and 10 bases lay between the germline ends. The CDR3 protein is CAISGGQLYGYTF. The CDR3 DNA follows: TGTGCCATCAGTGGGGGACAACTCTATGGCTACACCTTC.

The rearrangement joins TRBV11-2 to TRBJ1-2; D not certain. The V gene's germline CDR1 is SGHAT and CDR2 FQNNGV. This CDR3 contains 14 residues. Trimming pared 5 bases from V and 4 bases from J, leaving 14 bases between. This CDR3 reads CASSEARVGYGYTF. The DNA for the CDR3 is TGTGCCAGCAGCGAGGCGCGGGTCGGCTATGGCTACACCTTC.

The J gene is TRBJ2-1, the V gene TRBV6-5; 12 bases line up with TRBD2. V lost 7 bases, J lost 5 bases, and 6 bases stayed unmatched. The CDR3 has 15 amino acids. CDR1 is MNHEY, CDR2 SVGAGI, per germline. CDR3 in amino acids: CASTILAGGDNEQFF. CDR3 nucleotides: TGTGCCAGCACAATTCTAGCGGGAGGGGACAATGAGCAGTTCTTC.